This T cell receptor beta chain was sequenced in a study of identical twins. Study-level results: Its conclusions, products of cross-sectional statistical analysis, did not come from following the same donors.

This CDR3 is 11 amino acids long. Germline CDR1 is KGHDR and CDR2 is SFDVKD. V lost 0 bases and J 5 bases, leaving 1 base between the germline ends. This clonotype has at least ten counts. No antigen is known for it. cDNA molecules carried unique molecular identifiers, and template switching added a universal primer site. TCRdb passed the 5' RACE reads through MiXCR, listing each CDR3 protein once. The sample lists some 900,000 distinct CDR3 sequences, approximately 13% occurring once. This sample also belongs to another study, concerning yellow fever vaccine responses in identical twins. That work adds: It has been reported that, in twins, the vaccine T cell response seemed partly convergent and partly personalized.

The TCR originated in a woman younger than 35 in good health. V usage is TRBV24-1 and J usage is TRBJ2-7; D call uncertain. Sequencing was done on a sample of PBMCs. CDR3 region: CATSDLNEQYF. CDR3 nucleotides: TGTGCCACCAGTGATTTGAACGAGCAGTACTTC.